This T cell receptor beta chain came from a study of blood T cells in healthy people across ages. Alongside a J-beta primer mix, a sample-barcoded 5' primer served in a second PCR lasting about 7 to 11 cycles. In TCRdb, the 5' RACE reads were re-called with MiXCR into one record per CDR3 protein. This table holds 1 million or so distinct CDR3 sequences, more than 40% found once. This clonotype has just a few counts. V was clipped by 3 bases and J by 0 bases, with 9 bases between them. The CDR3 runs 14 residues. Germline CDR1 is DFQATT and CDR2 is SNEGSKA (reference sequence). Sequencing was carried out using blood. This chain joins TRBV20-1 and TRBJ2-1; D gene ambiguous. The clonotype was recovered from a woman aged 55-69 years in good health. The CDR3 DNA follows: TGCAGTGCTAGCTCAAGCGCCTCCTACAATGAGCAGTTCTTC. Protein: CSASSSASYNEQFF.